The T cell receptor (beta chain) under discussion was sequenced for a study of cytomegalovirus exposure and HLA in healthy donors. Findings and caveats of the study: Reports indicated that the classifier achieved high specificity and sensitivity in diagnosing cytomegalovirus status.

PCR used 60 Vbeta primers and 13 Jbeta primers. Repertoires were generated with immunoSEQ multiplex PCR, while TCRdb's copy carries only in-frame clones and drops some. The repertoire holds some 190,000 clones, with about 9% as singletons. With respect to this clone: Its specificity is unknown.

The CDR3 consists of 15 residues. The germline CDR1 and CDR2 sequences are MNHNS and SASEGT. After removal of 5 bases from V and 5 bases from J, the junction contained 9 bases not matched to a gene. Sample: PBMCs. This sequence was found in a woman aged 25 to 45 in good health and CMV-seropositive. V gene TRBV6-1 combines with J gene TRBJ1-1; 9 bases line up with TRBD1. The CDR3 DNA reads as TGTGCCAGCAGTACTGGGGGACAGGGTTGGACTGAAGCTTTCTTT. Protein: CASSTGGQGWTEAFF.